This TCR beta chain was documented in a study of blood T cells in healthy people across ages. General observations from the study: Diversity of TCR beta correlated strongly with naive T cell percentage. Per million T cells, the diversity of TCR beta decreased roughly linearly as age advanced. Long-lived and aged donors differed, with more naive CD4+ cells and higher diversity in the long-lived.

Worth noting for this clonotype: Its antigen is still unknown.

Staff drew roughly 10 milliliters of peripheral blood from each donor. The V end lost 1 base, the J end lost 6 bases, and 19 bases lay between the germline ends. This CDR3 spans 15 amino acids. Germline V gives CDR1 DFQATT, CDR2 SNEGSKA (reference sequence). PCR was performed a second time for about 7 to 12 cycles using a sample-barcoded 5' primer and a J-beta primer mix. Each CDR3 protein is one row after TCRdb ran MiXCR on the 5' RACE reads. This sample carries more than 700,000 distinct CDR3 sequences, approximately 53% of them seen once, and the ten largest clones take about 38%. The chain uses TRBV20-1 and TRBJ2-7; a possible D gene is TRBD2 (6 bases). Sequencing used blood. The TCR originated in a man older than 75 in good health. This chain's CDR3 is CSARGGGGFFGEQYF. The DNA for the CDR3 is TGCAGTGCTAGAGGAGGTGGGGGGTTCTTTGGCGAGCAGTACTTC.